This T cell receptor (beta chain) was sequenced in a study of T cells in Graves' hyperthyroidism and ophthalmopathy. Study overall: Once the initial diagnosis was made, peripheral blood was obtained before any treatment.

TCR beta CDR3 regions were amplified from RNA transcripts. Initially, a first-round RT-PCR of the TCR CDR3 employed the HTBI primer set. From the multiplex PCR reads, TCRdb called clonotypes with MiXCR, one entry per CDR3 protein. The sample comprises about 560,000 distinct CDR3 sequences, over 15% of which are singletons, and about 18% rests with the top ten. Clinical symptoms, serum thyroxine, TRAb, thyroid ultrasound and orbital computed tomography informed diagnoses. Using around 10 ml of fresh peripheral blood, PBMCs were prepared. Germline CDR1 and CDR2: LGHNA and YNFKEQ. The CDR3 has 15 amino acids. V dropped 1 base and J dropped 4 bases, with 12 bases sitting between them.

Sequenced input: blood. This sequence joins TRBV4-2 and TRBJ2-3, with a weak D call TRBD2 (5 bases). This receptor was identified in a woman aged 18-30 years with Graves' hyperthyroidism. CDR3 sequence (DNA): TGTGCCAGCAGCCAAGGTCCCCTAGCCGCAGATACGCAGTATTTT. The encoded protein is CASSQGPLAADTQYF.